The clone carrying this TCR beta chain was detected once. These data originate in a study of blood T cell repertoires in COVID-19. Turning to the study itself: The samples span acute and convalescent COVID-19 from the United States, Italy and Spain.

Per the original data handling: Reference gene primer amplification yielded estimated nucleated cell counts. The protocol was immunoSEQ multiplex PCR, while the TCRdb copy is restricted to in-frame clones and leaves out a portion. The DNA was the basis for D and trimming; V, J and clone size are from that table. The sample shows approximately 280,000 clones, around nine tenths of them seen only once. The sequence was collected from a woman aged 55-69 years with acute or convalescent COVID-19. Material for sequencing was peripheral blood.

The CDR3 sequence is CASINGRGNTEAFF. CDR3 sequence (DNA): TGTGCCAGTATCAACGGACGGGGGAACACTGAAGCTTTCTTT. The chain recombines TRBV19 with TRBJ1-1; D remains ambiguous. V was shortened by 7 bases and J by 1 base, with 13 bases between the two germline ends. CDR1 LNHDA and CDR2 SQIVND come from the germline V gene (reference sequence). CDR3 length equals 14 residues.